These 5 T cell receptor beta chains came from one sample sequenced in a study of blood T cell repertoires in COVID-19. Sequenced by immunoSEQ multiplex PCR; TCRdb stores in-frame clones only, minus some. The sample lists about 340,000 clones, more than 75% occurring once. Sample: peripheral blood. The receptors originated from a woman aged 18-35 years who had recovered from COVID-19.

This clone occurred once. The chain uses TRBV3-1 (or the pseudogene TRBV3-2) and TRBJ2-2; D remains ambiguous. This CDR3 has 14 residues. V shed 8 bases and J shed 3 bases, with 13 bases lying between them. The germline V gene has CDR1 LGHDT and CDR2 YNNKEL (reference sequence). In nucleotides, the CDR3 is TGTGCCAGCGAACAAGTCAGGCACACCGGGGAGCTGTTTTTT. It encodes CASEQVRHTGELFF.

The CDR3 DNA reads as TGTGCCAGTAGTTTAGGCAGTACTAACTATGGCTACACCTTC. As protein: CASSLGSTNYGYTF. The rearrangement uses TRBV19 and TRBJ1-2; D call uncertain. The CDR3 has 14 residues. Germline CDR1 LNHDA, CDR2 SQIVND (reference sequence). Trimming cost V 5 bases and J 0 bases, with 10 bases left between them.

This clone showed up just once. The CDR3 here is CASSITSGRNNEQFF. The CDR3 DNA reads TGTGCCAGTAGTATAACTAGCGGGAGAAACAATGAGCAGTTCTTC. The V gene is TRBV19, the J gene TRBJ2-1; 11 bases map to TRBD2. V was clipped by 2 bases and J by 5 bases; unmatched bases: 2. The CDR3 sequence is 15 residues long. Germline V gene data show CDR1 as LNHDA and CDR2 as SQIVND (reference sequence).

The V gene is TRBV6-2 or TRBV6-3, the J gene TRBJ2-7; maybe TRBD1 (6 bases). V lost 6 bases and J 7 bases, leaving 13 bases between the germline ends. Germline CDR1 and CDR2: MNHEY and SVGEGT. The CDR3 is 12 residues long. CDR3 loop: CASSYAGTEQYV. In DNA form, the CDR3 reads TGTGCCAGCAGCTATGCCGGGACAGAGCAGTACGTC.

This CDR3 reads CASSESETGAGELFF. The CDR3 region has the DNA TGTGCCAGCAGTGAAAGTGAAACAGGGGCCGGGGAGCTGTTTTTT. V is TRBV6-4 and J is TRBJ2-2, with TRBD1 matching over 7 bases. Losses at the gene ends were 3 bases for V and 6 bases for J; bases not matched to a gene: 7. The CDR3 is 15 residues long. Germline values: CDR1 MRHNA, CDR2 SNTAGT.